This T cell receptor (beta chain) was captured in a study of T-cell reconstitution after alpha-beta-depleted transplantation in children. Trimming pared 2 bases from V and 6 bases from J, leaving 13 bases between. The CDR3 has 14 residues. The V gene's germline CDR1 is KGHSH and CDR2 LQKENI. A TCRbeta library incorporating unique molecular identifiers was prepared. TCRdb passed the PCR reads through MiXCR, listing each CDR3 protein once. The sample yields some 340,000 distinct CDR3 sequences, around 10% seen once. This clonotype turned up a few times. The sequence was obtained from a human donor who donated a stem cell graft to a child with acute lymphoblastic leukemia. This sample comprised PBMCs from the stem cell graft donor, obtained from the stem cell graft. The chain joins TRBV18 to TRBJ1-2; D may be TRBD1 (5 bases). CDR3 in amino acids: CASSPGRTKDGYTF. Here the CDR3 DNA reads TGTGCCAGCTCACCAGGGAGGACAAAGGATGGCTACACCTTC.